What follows are 15 T cell receptor beta chains derived from one specimen sequenced in a study of cytomegalovirus exposure and HLA in healthy donors. The repertoire was sequenced with immunoSEQ multiplex PCR; TCRdb's copy has only in-frame clones and lacks some. The table shows hundreds of thousands of clones, with roughly 90% occurring only once. The sequenced material came from PBMCs. These receptors all come from a woman aged 18-35 years in good health and CMV-seronegative.

This chain joins TRBV28 and TRBJ2-7; 7 nucleotides align to TRBD2. CDR3 length equals 16 residues. Germline-derived CDR1 and CDR2 are MDHEN and SYDVKM. V lost 6 bases, J lost 0 bases, and 11 bases stayed unmatched. The DNA for the CDR3 is TGTGCCAGCAGGACTCCCCCGGCGGGGGACTCCTACGAGCAGTACTTC. Protein sequence: CASRTPPAGDSYEQYF.

This rearrangement joins TRBV10-2 to TRBJ1-2, with 10 bases identical to TRBD1. Trimming removed 6 bases from V and 7 bases from J; junction bases left unmatched: 11. The V gene's germline CDR1 is WSHSY and CDR2 SAAADI. The CDR3 spans 15 residues. The CDR3 nucleotides are TGCGCCAGCAGCAGTGGGAGACAGGGGGCGGGTGGCTACACCTTC. It codes for CASSSGRQGAGGYTF.

The chain is built from TRBV15 and TRBJ1-1; possible D gene TRBD1, 6 bases. Trimming stripped 5 bases from V and 7 bases from J, with 17 bases between. The CDR3 is 14 amino acids. Germline V gives CDR1 LNHNV, CDR2 YYDKDF (reference sequence). The CDR3 bases are TGTGCCACCAGCCCGGACAGATCCCCCCTTGAAGCTTTCTTT. It is translated as CATSPDRSPLEAFF.

This clone was detected only a few times. The identical CDR3 is also encoded by other nucleotide sequences in the sample. CDR3 in DNA: TGTGCCAGCAGCCGGAGCTACGAGCAGTACTTC. It encodes CASSRSYEQYF. The chain carries TRBV7-2 and TRBJ2-7; D gene unclear. V was clipped by 5 bases and J by 3 bases, with 5 bases between them. Germline V gene data show CDR1 as SGHTA and CDR2 as FQGNSA. The CDR3 length is 11 residues.

This chain uses TRBV6-1 with TRBJ1-1, with D perhaps TRBD1 (6 bases). From germline, CDR1 is MNHNS and CDR2 SASEGT. This CDR3 region has 17 residues. Trimming stripped 3 bases from V and 3 bases from J, with 20 bases between. The CDR3: CASSDWGGRGSDTEAFF. The CDR3 nucleotides are TGTGCCAGCAGTGACTGGGGGGGGCGAGGTTCTGACACTGAAGCTTTCTTT.

The V and J genes are TRBV11-2 and TRBJ2-7; 8 bases match TRBD2. The CDR3 extends over 15 amino acids. The ends lost 1 base at V and 5 bases at J; junction bases unmatched: 7. Germline V gene sequence: CDR1 SGHAT, CDR2 FQNNGV. The CDR3 is CASSLAGRAGHEQYF. Here the CDR3 DNA reads TGTGCCAGCAGCTTAGCCGGGAGGGCCGGCCACGAGCAGTACTTC.

This chain joins TRBV11-2 and TRBJ2-3, with 8 bases fitting TRBD2. This CDR3 region has 15 residues. Germline V gene sequence: CDR1 SGHAT, CDR2 FQNNGV. With V trimmed by 1 base and J by 5 bases, 5 bases remained unmatched. CDR3 nucleotide sequence: TGTGCCAGCAGCTTAGGGGCCCTAGCGGGAGATACGCAGTATTTT. It yields the protein CASSLGALAGDTQYF.

V and J are TRBV27 and TRBJ2-7; 7 bases match TRBD1. The CDR3 length is 13 residues. The germline V gene has CDR1 MNHEY and CDR2 SMNVEV (reference sequence). Germline trimming cut 5 bases from V and 6 bases from J; bases unmatched to any gene: 7. This chain's CDR3 is CASSRTTGREQYF. CDR3 coding DNA: TGTGCCAGCAGTCGGACGACAGGGCGCGAGCAGTACTTC.

V and J are TRBV7-9 and TRBJ2-1, with D perhaps TRBD1 (5 bases). V was clipped by 1 base and J by 0 bases, with 16 bases between them. The CDR3 consists of 18 residues. The germline V gene has CDR1 SEHNR and CDR2 FQNEAQ (reference sequence). CDR3 bases: TGTGCCAGCAGCTTAGGATTCTTACAGGTTACCTCCTACAATGAGCAGTTCTTC. Its protein product is CASSLGFLQVTSYNEQFF. The variable domain in full, with the rest retrieved from reference TRBV7-9 and TRBJ2-1, is DTGVSQNPRHKITKRGQNVTFRCDPISEHNRLYWYRQTLGQGPEFLTYFQNEAQLEKSRLLSDRFSAERPKGSFSTLEIQRTEQGDSAMYLCASSLGFLQVTSYNEQFFGPGTRLTVL.

This chain joins TRBV18 and TRBJ2-7; TRBD2 matches 7 bases. Germline-derived CDR1 and CDR2 are KGHSH and LQKENI. The CDR3 has 17 amino acids. Trimming removed 4 bases from V and 3 bases from J; junction bases left unmatched: 15. Here the CDR3 DNA reads TGTGCCAGCTCACGAAGCAGCGGGGCTCCACCCCGCTACGAGCAGTACTTC. It translates to CASSRSSGAPPRYEQYF.

This chain joins TRBV28 and TRBJ1-1; 10 bases align to TRBD1. Germline V gene sequence: CDR1 MDHEN, CDR2 SYDVKM. The J segment lost 6 bases and the V segment lost 4 bases, leaving 11 bases of the junction unmatched. CDR3 length: 16 residues. Here the CDR3 reads CASSSGTGVRYSEAFF. The DNA of the CDR3 is TGTGCCAGCAGTTCCGGGACAGGGGTACGGTATTCTGAAGCTTTCTTT.

The chain is built from TRBV7-9 and TRBJ1-1; maybe TRBD1 (6 bases). The CDR3 has 13 amino acids. The V end lost 2 bases, the J end lost 5 bases, and 9 bases lay between the germline ends. CDR1 and CDR2 (germline): SEHNR, FQNEAQ (reference sequence). CDR3 amino acids: CASSLNRETEAFF. CDR3 nucleotide sequence: TGTGCCAGCAGCTTAAACAGGGAGACTGAAGCTTTCTTT.

The chain joins TRBV6-6 to TRBJ2-1, with 8 bases matching TRBD2. The J segment lost 2 bases and the V segment lost 2 bases, leaving 2 bases of the junction unmatched. Germline V gene sequence: CDR1 MNHNY, CDR2 SVGAGI (reference sequence). CDR3 size: 15 residues. CDR3 nucleotides: TGTGCCAGCAGTTACGAAGCGGGGGCCTACAATGAGCAGTTCTTC. This translates into CASSYEAGAYNEQFF.

The chain recombines TRBV4-2 with TRBJ2-5; tentative D call: TRBD1 (6 bases). Per the germline V gene, CDR1 is LGHNA and CDR2 is YNFKEQ. The germline V and J ends were trimmed by 3 bases and 3 bases, with 17 bases remaining between them. The CDR3 is 16 amino acids. The CDR3 sequence is CASSQGPNREEETQYF. CDR3 sequence (DNA): TGTGCCAGCAGCCAGGGGCCAAACAGGGAAGAAGAGACCCAGTACTTC.

The rearrangement joins TRBV29-1 to TRBJ1-4; 9 bases are a match to TRBD1. Germline loops: CDR1 SQVTM, CDR2 ANQGSEA. There are 14 residues in the CDR3. V gave up 6 bases and J gave up 8 bases; unmatched junction bases: 10. CDR3 amino acids: CSVRSGTGREKLFF. CDR3 in DNA: TGCAGCGTGCGATCCGGGACAGGGCGGGAAAAACTGTTTTTT.